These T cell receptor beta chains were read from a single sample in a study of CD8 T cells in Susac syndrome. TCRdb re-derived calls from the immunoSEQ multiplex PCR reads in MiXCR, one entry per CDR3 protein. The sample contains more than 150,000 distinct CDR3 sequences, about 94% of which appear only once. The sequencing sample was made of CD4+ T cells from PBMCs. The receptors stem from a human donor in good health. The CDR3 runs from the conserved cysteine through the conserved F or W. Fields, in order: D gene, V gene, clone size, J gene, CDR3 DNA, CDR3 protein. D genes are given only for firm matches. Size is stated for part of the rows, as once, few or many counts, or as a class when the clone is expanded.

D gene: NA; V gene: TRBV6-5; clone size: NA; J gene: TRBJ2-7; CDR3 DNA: TGTGCCAGCAGTTACTCGAGTGGGGAGCAGTACTTC; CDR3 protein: CASSYSSGEQYF
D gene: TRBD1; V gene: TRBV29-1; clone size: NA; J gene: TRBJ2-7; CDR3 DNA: TGCAGCGTTGGTATAACAGGGGCCGAGCAGTACTTC; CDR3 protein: CSVGITGAEQYF
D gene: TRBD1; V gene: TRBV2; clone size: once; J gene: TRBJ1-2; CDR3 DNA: TGTGCCAGCAGCGGGACAGGGGATAGGACTGGCTACACCTTC; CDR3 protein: CASSGTGDRTGYTF
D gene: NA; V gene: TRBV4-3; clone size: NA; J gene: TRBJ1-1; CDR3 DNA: TGCGCCAGCAGCCTGGGCGCGGAGGCTGAAGCTTTCTTT; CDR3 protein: CASSLGAEAEAFF
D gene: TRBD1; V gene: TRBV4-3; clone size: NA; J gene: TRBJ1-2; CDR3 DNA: TGCGCCAGCAGCCAAGAATCCGGGGACAGCTATGGCTACACCTTC; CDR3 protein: CASSQESGDSYGYTF
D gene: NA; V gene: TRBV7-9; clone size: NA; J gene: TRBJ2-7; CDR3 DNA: TGTGCCAGCAGCTTACAAACAGGGTCCTACGAGCAGTACTTC; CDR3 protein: CASSLQTGSYEQYF
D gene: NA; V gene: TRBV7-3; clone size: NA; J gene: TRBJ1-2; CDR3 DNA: TGTGCCAGCAGCCCGGCGGCTAACTATGGCTACACCTTC; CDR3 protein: CASSPAANYGYTF
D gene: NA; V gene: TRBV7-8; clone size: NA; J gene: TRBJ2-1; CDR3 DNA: TGTGCCAGCAGCTTAAACGGCGACCGGGGGCTGGTTGAGCAGTTCTTC; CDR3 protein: CASSLNGDRGLVEQFF
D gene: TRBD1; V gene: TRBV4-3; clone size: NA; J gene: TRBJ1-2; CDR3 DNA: TGCGCCAGCAGCCGCGAGGGGGCCTATGGCTACACCTTC; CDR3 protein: CASSREGAYGYTF
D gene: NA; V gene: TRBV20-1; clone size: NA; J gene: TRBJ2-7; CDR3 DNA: TGCAGTGCTAGGAGGGGACTCGGCACCTACGAGCAGTACTTC; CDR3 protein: CSARRGLGTYEQYF
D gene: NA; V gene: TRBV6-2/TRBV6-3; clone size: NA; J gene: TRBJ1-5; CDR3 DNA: TGTGCCAGCAGACCCCGGGGTCAAAATCAGCCCCAGCATTTT; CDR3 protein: CASRPRGQNQPQHF
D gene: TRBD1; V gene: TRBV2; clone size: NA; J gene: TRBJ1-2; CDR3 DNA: TGTGCCAGCAGCCTAATGGGACAGATTATTACAAACTATGGCTACACCTTC; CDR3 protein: CASSLMGQIITNYGYTF
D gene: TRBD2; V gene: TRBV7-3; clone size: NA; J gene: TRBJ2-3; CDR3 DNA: TGTGCCAGCAGCGCTAGCAGCGGGGGGGTAGCAGATACGCAGTATTTT; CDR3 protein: CASSASSGGVADTQYF
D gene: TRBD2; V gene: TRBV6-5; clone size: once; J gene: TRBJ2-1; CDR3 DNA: TGTGCCAGCAGGTCTAGCGGGGGGGCGGGTGAGCAGTTCTTC; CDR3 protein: CASRSSGGAGEQFF
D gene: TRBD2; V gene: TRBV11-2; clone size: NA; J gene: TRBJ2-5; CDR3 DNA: TGTGCCAGCAGCCAAGGGACTAGCTTCAGAGAGACCCAGTACTTC; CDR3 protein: CASSQGTSFRETQYF
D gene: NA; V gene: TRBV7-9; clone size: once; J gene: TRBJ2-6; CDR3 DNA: TGTGCCAGCAGCTCGGCCCCCTCGGCTGGGGCCAACGTCCTGACTTTC; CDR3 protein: CASSSAPSAGANVLTF
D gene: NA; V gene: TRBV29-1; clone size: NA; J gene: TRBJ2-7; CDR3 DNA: TGCAGCGTTGCGGGGGGCGGCGAGCAGTACTTC; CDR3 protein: CSVAGGGEQYF
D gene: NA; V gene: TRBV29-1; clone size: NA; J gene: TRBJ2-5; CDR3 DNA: TGCAGCGTTGGGCAGGTACTCCAAGAGACCCAGTACTTC; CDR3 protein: CSVGQVLQETQYF
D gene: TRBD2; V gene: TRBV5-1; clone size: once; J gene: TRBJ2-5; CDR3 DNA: TGCGCCAGCAGCCTTTCTAGCGGGGGGCCCCAAGAGACCCAGTACTTC; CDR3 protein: CASSLSSGGPQETQYF
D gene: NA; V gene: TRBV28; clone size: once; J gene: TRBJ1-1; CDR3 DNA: TGTGCCGCTACAGCAAACACTGAAGCTTTCTTT; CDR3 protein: CAATANTEAFF
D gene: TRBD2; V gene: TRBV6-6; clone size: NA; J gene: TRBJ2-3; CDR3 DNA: TGTGCCAGCACCAACCAACGGGGGGGCTCAGATACGCAGTATTTT; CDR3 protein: CASTNQRGGSDTQYF
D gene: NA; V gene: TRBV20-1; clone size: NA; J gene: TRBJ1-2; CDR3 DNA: TGCAGTGCTTGGGACTTAGCTAACTATGGCTACACCTTC; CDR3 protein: CSAWDLANYGYTF
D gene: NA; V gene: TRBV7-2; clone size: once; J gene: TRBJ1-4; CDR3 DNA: TGTGCCAGCAGCTTAGGAACTAATGAAAAACTGTTTTTT; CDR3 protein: CASSLGTNEKLFF
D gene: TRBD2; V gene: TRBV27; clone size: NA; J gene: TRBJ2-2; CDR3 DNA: TGTGCCAGCAGTTTATCCGCGACTAGCGGGGGACCCACCGGGGAGCTGTTTTTT; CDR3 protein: CASSLSATSGGPTGELFF
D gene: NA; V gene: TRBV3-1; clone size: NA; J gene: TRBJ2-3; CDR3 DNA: TGTGCCAGCAGATGGTTAGATACGCAGTATTTT; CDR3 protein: CASRWLDTQYF
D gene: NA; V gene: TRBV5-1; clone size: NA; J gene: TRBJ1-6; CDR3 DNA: TGCGCCAGCACCGGTTCAGGGACAAGTACGACCTCACCCCTCCACTTT; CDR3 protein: CASTGSGTSTTSPLHF
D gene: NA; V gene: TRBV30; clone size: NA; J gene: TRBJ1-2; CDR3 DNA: TGTGCCTGGAGGGGGGACCAAGTTAATGGCTACACCTTC; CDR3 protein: CAWRGDQVNGYTF
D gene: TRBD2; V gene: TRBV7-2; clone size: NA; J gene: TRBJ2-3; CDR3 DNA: TGTGCCAGCAGCTTACGACTAGCGGCTGCAGATACGCAGTATTTT; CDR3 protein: CASSLRLAAADTQYF
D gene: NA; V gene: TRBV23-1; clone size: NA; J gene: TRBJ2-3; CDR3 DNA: TGCGCCAGCAGTCCCAGTGGGCTAGTTACGACCATAGATACGCAGTATTTT; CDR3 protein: CASSPSGLVTTIDTQYF
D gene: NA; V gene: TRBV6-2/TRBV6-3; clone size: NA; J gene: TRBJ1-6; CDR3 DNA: TGTGCCAGCAGTTACGGAACGGCTTCACCCCTCCACTTT; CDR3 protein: CASSYGTASPLHF
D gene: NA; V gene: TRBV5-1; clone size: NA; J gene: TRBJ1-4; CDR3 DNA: TGCGCCAGCAGCCGGGGGCGCCGGGGGGAAAAACTGTTTTTT; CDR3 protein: CASSRGRRGEKLFF
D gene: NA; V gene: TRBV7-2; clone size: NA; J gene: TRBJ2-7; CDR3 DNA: TGTGCCAGCAGCAACAACTACGAGCAGTACTTC; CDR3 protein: CASSNNYEQYF
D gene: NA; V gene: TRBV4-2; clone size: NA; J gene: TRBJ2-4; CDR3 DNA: TGTGCCAGCAGCCAAGGTGGAGCCAAAAACATTCAGTACTTC; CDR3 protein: CASSQGGAKNIQYF
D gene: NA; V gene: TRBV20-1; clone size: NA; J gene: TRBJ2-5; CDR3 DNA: TGCAGTGCTAGAGTATCCAGGGCCCAAGAGACCCAGTACTTC; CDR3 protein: CSARVSRAQETQYF
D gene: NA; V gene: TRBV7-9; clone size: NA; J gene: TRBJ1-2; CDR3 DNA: TGTGCCAGCAGGGACGCCGGGACGCTAAGGGCCGACCGCTACACCTTC; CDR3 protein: CASRDAGTLRADRYTF
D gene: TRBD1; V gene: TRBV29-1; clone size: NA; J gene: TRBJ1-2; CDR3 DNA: TGCAGCGTTGAGCTAGGGACAGGGGGCTTCTATGGCTACACCTTC; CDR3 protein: CSVELGTGGFYGYTF
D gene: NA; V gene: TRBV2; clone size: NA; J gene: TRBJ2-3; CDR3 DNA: TGTGCCAGCGGAAAGAGGGTTGGGGAGGATACGCAGTATTTT; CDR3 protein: CASGKRVGEDTQYF
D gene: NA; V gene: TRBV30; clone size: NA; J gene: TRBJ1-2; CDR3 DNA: TGTGCCTGGGAGGCAGTCACGTATGGCTACACCTTC; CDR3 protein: CAWEAVTYGYTF
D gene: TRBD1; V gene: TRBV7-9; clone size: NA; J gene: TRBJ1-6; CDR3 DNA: TGTGCCAGCAGCCTGGACAGGGGTTACAATTCACCCCTCCACTTT; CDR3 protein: CASSLDRGYNSPLHF
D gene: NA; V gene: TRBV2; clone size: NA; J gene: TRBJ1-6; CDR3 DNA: TGTGCCAGCAGTTACACCGACGGAAATTCACCCCTCCACTTT; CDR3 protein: CASSYTDGNSPLHF
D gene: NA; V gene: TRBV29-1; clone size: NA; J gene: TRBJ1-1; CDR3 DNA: TGCAGCGTTGCCACCCCAGAGGAAAAGGACACTGAAGCTTTCTTT; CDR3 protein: CSVATPEEKDTEAFF
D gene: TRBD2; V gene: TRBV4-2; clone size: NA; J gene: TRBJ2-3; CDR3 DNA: TGTGCCAGCAGCAATGGACTAGCGGAGTTAAGCACAGATACGCAGTATTTT; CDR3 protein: CASSNGLAELSTDTQYF
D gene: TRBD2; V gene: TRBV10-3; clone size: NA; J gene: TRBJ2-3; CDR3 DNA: TGTGCCATCAGTGAGCCAGTAGCTACTAGCGGCGCGCAGTATTTT; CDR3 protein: CAISEPVATSGAQYF
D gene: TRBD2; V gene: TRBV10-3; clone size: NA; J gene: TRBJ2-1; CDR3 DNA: TGTGCCATTCAGACTAGCGGCTCCTACAATGAGCAGTTCTTC; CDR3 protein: CAIQTSGSYNEQFF
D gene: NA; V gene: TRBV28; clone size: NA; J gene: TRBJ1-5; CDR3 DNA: TGTGCCAGCAGCTCCCTCTTATGGAGGTCCCATCAGCCCCAGCATTTT; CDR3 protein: CASSSLLWRSHQPQHF